The entry below describes one T cell receptor (beta chain). Its antigen remains unknown. Trimming took 5 bases from V and 2 from J, leaving 13 bases between them. Germline CDR1 and CDR2: MNHEY and SMNVEV (reference sequence). This CDR3 comprises 14 residues. This sample was taken from a study of T cells in Graves' hyperthyroidism and ophthalmopathy. Regarding the study as a whole: Model-based prediction identified ophthalmopathy a median approximately 6 months prior to its onset. Most clonotypes expanded in the thyroid (above 0.001) were also present in blood.

What was amplified from RNA transcripts were TCR beta CDR3 regions. HTBI primers were employed in a first-round RT-PCR of the TCR CDR3. TCRdb reanalysed the multiplex PCR reads using MiXCR and keeps one entry per CDR3 protein. Among a few hundred thousand distinct CDR3 sequences listed, approximately 13% were seen once. Patients aged 18 to 65 had newly diagnosed hyperthyroidism of under 2 months' duration. The chain links TRBV27 to TRBJ2-7; D not certain. Specimen: blood. This receptor was identified in a woman aged 18 to 35 with Graves' hyperthyroidism. The CDR3 DNA reads as TGTGCCAGCAGTGACCGGTCATTGCCCTACGAGCAGTACTTC. Amino acids: CASSDRSLPYEQYF.